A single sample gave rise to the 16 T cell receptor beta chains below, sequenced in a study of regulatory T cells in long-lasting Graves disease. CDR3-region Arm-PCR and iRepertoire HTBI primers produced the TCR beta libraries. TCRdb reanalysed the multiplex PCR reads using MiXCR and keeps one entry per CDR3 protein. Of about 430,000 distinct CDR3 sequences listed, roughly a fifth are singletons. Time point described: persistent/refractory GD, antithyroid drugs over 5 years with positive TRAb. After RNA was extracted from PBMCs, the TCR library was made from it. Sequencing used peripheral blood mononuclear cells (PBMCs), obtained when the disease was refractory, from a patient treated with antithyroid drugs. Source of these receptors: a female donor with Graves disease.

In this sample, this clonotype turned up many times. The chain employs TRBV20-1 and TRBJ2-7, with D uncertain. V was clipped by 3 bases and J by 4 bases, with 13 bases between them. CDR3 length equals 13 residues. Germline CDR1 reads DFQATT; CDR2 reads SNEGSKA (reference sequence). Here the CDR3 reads CSASPGPPYEQYF. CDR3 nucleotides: TGCAGTGCTAGTCCCGGGCCGCCTTACGAGCAGTACTTC.

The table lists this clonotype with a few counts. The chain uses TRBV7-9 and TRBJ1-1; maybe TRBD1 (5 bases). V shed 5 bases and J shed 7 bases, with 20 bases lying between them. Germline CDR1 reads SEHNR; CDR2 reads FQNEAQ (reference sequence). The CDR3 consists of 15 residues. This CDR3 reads CASSHGGLSFFEAFF. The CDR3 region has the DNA TGTGCCAGCAGCCACGGGGGACTGAGTTTCTTTGAAGCTTTCTTT.

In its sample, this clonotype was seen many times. CDR3 residues: CASSQGGGPSEQYF. The CDR3 DNA sequence: TGTGCCAGCAGCCAGGGGGGAGGTCCGTCCGAGCAGTACTTC. The V call is TRBV3-1, the J call TRBJ2-7, with TRBD2 as a possible D gene (6 bases). The CDR3 totals 14 residues. Trimming pared 3 bases from V and 6 bases from J, leaving 15 bases between. Germline V gives CDR1 LGHDT, CDR2 YNNKEL (reference sequence).

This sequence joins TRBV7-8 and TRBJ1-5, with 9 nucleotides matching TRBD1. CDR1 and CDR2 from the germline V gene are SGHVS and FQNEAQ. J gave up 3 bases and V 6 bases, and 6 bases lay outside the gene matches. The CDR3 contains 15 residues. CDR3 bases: TGTGCCAGCAGTCCGGGACAGGGTCACAATCAGCCCCAGCATTTT. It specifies CASSPGQGHNQPQHF.

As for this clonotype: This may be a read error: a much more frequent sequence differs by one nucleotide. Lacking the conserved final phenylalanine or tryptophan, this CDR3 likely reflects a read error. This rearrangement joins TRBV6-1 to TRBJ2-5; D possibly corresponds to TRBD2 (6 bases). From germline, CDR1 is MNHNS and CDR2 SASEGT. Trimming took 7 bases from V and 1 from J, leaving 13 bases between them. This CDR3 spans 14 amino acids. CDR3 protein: CASKSAGTQETQYL. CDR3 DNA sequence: TGTGCCAGCAAATCGGCGGGAACCCAAGAGACCCAGTACCTC.

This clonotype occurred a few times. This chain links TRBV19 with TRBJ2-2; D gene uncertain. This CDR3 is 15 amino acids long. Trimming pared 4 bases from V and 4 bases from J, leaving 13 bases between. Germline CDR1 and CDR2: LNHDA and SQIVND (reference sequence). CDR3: CASSTGRWSTGELFF. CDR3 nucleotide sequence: TGTGCCAGTAGTACAGGCCGATGGAGCACCGGGGAGCTGTTTTTT.

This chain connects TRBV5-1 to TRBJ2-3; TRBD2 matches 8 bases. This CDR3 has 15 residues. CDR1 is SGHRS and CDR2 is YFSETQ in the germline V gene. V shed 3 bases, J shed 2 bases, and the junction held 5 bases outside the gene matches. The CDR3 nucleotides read TGCGCCAGCAGCTCCGGGACTAGGACCACAGATACGCAGTATTTT. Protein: CASSSGTRTTDTQYF.

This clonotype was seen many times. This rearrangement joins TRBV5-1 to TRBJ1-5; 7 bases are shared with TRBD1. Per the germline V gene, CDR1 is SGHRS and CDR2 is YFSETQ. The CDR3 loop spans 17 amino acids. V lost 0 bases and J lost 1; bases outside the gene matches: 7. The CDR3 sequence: CASSLGGGGGSNQPQHF. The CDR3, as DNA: TGCGCCAGCAGCTTGGGAGGAGGGGGCGGAAGCAATCAGCCCCAGCATTTT.

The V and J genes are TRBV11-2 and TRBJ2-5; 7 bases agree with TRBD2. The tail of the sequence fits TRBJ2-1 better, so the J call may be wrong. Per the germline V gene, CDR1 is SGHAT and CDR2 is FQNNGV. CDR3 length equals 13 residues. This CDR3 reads CASSSGNYNEQFF. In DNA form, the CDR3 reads TGTGCCAGCAGCAGCGGGAATTACAATGAGCAGTTCTTC.

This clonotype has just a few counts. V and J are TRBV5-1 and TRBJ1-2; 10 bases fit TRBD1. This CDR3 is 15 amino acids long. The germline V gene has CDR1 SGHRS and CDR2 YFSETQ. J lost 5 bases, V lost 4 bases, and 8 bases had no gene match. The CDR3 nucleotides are TGCGCCAGCAGCCCAGCAGGGACAGGGGTTTATGGCTACACCTTC. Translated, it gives CASSPAGTGVYGYTF.

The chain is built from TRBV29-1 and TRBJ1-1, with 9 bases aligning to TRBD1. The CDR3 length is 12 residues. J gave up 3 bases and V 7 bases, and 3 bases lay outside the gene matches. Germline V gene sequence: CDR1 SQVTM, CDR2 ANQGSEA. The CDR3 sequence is CSAGTGYTEAFF. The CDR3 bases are TGCAGCGCGGGGACAGGGTACACTGAAGCTTTCTTT.

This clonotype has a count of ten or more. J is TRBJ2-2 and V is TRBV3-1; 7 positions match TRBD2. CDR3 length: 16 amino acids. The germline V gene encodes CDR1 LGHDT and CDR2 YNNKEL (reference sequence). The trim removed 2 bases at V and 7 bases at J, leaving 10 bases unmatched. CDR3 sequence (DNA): TGTGCCAGCAGCCAAAGGATGGGGGGGGTCATCGGGGAGCTGTTTTTT. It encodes CASSQRMGGVIGELFF.

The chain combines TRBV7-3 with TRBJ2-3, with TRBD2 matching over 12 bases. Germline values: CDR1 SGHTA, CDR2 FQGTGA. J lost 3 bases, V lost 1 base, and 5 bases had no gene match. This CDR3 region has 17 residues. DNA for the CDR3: TGTGCCAGCAGCTTAATCGGACTAGCGGGAACGACAGATACGCAGTATTTT. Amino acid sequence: CASSLIGLAGTTDTQYF.

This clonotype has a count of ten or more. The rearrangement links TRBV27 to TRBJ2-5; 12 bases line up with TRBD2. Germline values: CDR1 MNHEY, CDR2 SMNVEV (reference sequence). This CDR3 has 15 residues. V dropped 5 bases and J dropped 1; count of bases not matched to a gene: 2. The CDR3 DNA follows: TGTGCCAGCAGTATGGGACTAGCGGGCCAAGAGACCCAGTACTTC. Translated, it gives CASSMGLAGQETQYF.

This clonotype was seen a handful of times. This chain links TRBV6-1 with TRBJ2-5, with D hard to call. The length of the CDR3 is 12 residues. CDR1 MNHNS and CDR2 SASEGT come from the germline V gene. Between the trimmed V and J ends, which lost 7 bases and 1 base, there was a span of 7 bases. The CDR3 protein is CASKGTQETQYF. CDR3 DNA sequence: TGTGCCAGCAAGGGCACCCAAGAGACCCAGTACTTC.

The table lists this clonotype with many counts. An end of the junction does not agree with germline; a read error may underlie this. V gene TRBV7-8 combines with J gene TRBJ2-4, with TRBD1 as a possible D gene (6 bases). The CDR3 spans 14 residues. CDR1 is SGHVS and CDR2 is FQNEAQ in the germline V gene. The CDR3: CASSLDRVGSDRLF. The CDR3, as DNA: TGTGCCAGCAGCTTAGACAGGGTCGGGTCCGATCGGCTCTTC.